Listed below are T cell receptor beta chains from one sample, sequenced in a study of blood T cell repertoires in COVID-19. Here immunoSEQ multiplex PCR was the method, and the copy in TCRdb shows in-frame clones only, minus some. The sample holds under 400,000 clones, more than 70% seen once. The sample comprised PBMCs or T cells enriched from blood (not recorded which). Every receptor here comes from a woman aged 25-40 years who had been exposed to COVID-19. CDR3s include the opening cysteine and the closing phenylalanine or tryptophan. D genes are given only for firm matches. Size is omitted from some rows. Given values are once, few, many or a class for expanded clones.

d_gene: .
abundance: .
v_gene: TRBV21-1
j_gene: TRBJ2-7
CDR3nt: TGTGCCAGCAGCTTAGTTGACGGTGACATCCGCTCCTACGAGCAGTACTTC
CDR3aa: CASSLVDGDIRSYEQYF

d_gene: .
abundance: .
v_gene: TRBV28
j_gene: TRBJ2-7
CDR3nt: TGTGCCAGCAGCCGCCCGACAGAAAACTACGAGCAGTACTTC
CDR3aa: CASSRPTENYEQYF

d_gene: .
abundance: .
v_gene: TRBV27
j_gene: TRBJ2-5
CDR3nt: TGTGCCAGCAGTTTAGGGGGCAACTCGGGGGAGACCCAGTACTTC
CDR3aa: CASSLGGNSGETQYF

d_gene: .
abundance: few
v_gene: TRBV21-1
j_gene: TRBJ1-5
CDR3nt: TGTGCCAGCAGCAAAAGTGGAGGGCATAGCAATCAGCCCCAGCATTTT
CDR3aa: CASSKSGGHSNQPQHF

d_gene: TRBD1
abundance: .
v_gene: TRBV28
j_gene: TRBJ1-2
CDR3nt: TGTGCCAGCAGTTTAACTGGAGGGGGCGGTGGCTACACCTTC
CDR3aa: CASSLTGGGGGYTF

d_gene: TRBD1
abundance: .
v_gene: TRBV28
j_gene: TRBJ1-4
CDR3nt: TGTGCCAGCAGTTTACCGACAGGGGCTAATGAAAAACTGTTTTTT
CDR3aa: CASSLPTGANEKLFF

d_gene: .
abundance: .
v_gene: TRBV6-5
j_gene: TRBJ2-2
CDR3nt: TGTGCCAGCAGTTACTCGAACAGGGCTACCGGGGAGCTGTTTTTT
CDR3aa: CASSYSNRATGELFF

d_gene: .
abundance: .
v_gene: TRBV4-2
j_gene: TRBJ1-5
CDR3nt: TGTGCCAGCAGCCAGGAACCACTGACAGTAAGCAATCAGCCCCAGCATTTT
CDR3aa: CASSQEPLTVSNQPQHF

d_gene: .
abundance: .
v_gene: TRBV25-1
j_gene: TRBJ1-1
CDR3nt: TGTGCCAGCAGTGAACTTGGGGCTTTGAACACTGAAGCTTTCTTT
CDR3aa: CASSELGALNTEAFF

d_gene: .
abundance: .
v_gene: TRBV6-5
j_gene: TRBJ2-7
CDR3nt: TGTGCCAGCACGAGGACGGGATGGGGCTACGAGCAGTACTTC
CDR3aa: CASTRTGWGYEQYF

d_gene: TRBD1
abundance: .
v_gene: TRBV18
j_gene: TRBJ2-7
CDR3nt: TGTGCCAGCTCACCAAACGGGACAGGGGTGTCCTACGAGCAGTACTTC
CDR3aa: CASSPNGTGVSYEQYF

d_gene: TRBD2
abundance: .
v_gene: TRBV4-1
j_gene: TRBJ2-2
CDR3nt: TGCGCCAGCAGCCAAGACACTAGCGGGACGAACACCGGGGAGCTGTTTTTT
CDR3aa: CASSQDTSGTNTGELFF

d_gene: .
abundance: once
v_gene: TRBV28
j_gene: TRBJ1-5
CDR3nt: TGTGCCAGCAGTTTGAGGTCTGCGGCAGGGTTGTCCAATCAGCCCCAGCATTTT
CDR3aa: CASSLRSAAGLSNQPQHF

d_gene: .
abundance: .
v_gene: TRBV3-1/TRBV3-2
j_gene: TRBJ2-6
CDR3nt: TGTGCCAGCAGCCTCCCCAGGGCCACAAACAACGTCCTGACTTTC
CDR3aa: CASSLPRATNNVLTF

d_gene: .
abundance: few
v_gene: TRBV10-3
j_gene: TRBJ2-1
CDR3nt: TGTGCCATCGACCGAGGGGGGGGAGCTTACAATGAGCAGTTCTTC
CDR3aa: CAIDRGGGAYNEQFF

d_gene: TRBD2
abundance: .
v_gene: TRBV18
j_gene: TRBJ2-7
CDR3nt: TGTGCCAGCTCACCCGGACTAGCGGGCCGATACGAGCAGTACTTC
CDR3aa: CASSPGLAGRYEQYF